The present T cell receptor beta chain was sequenced within a study of blood T cell repertoires in COVID-19. Background on the study: Acute-phase and convalescent COVID-19 samples originated in the United States, Italy and Spain.

Sequencing was performed with immunoSEQ multiplex PCR; in TCRdb, only in-frame clones are kept and a portion is missing. In the table there are more than 100,000 clones, roughly 87% of which are singletons. V shed 0 bases and J shed 3 bases, with 9 bases lying between them. This CDR3 region has 14 residues. The germline gives CDR1 SGHRS, CDR2 YFSETQ. This TCR derives from a human donor in a cohort sampled during active COVID-19. The chain combines TRBV5-1 with TRBJ1-1; D ambiguous. Sequencing was performed on peripheral blood. The CDR3 DNA reads as TGCGCCAGCAGCTTGGAACAGTTAGACACTGAAGCTTTCTTT. This sequence encodes CASSLEQLDTEAFF.